The present T cell receptor (beta chain) was sequenced within a study of blood T cell repertoires in COVID-19. Study-wide context: PBMCs, B-cell-depleted T cells, or T cells provided the cDNA or gDNA that made up the material.

Individuals drawn from 20 to 25 US areas were about 18 to 90 years old. Clinical history reported by participants formed the basis on which cohorts were assigned. Here immunoSEQ multiplex PCR was the method, and the copy in TCRdb shows in-frame clones only, minus some. Of approximately 290,000 clones listed, 70% to 90% are singletons. This clone was found a few times. V was cut by 3 bases and J by 4 bases, with 7 bases left in between. Per the germline V gene, CDR1 is SGHVS and CDR2 is FNYEAQ. This CDR3 region has 13 residues. The TCR originated in a woman in her thirties who had recovered from COVID-19. Sequencing was carried out using PBMCs or T cells enriched from blood (not recorded which). The chain is built from TRBV7-6 and TRBJ1-5; D possibly corresponds to TRBD1 (5 bases). CDR3 protein: CASSLDINQPQHF. Written as DNA, the CDR3 is TGTGCCAGCAGCTTGGACATTAATCAGCCCCAGCATTTT.